Listed below are T cell receptor beta chains from one sample, sequenced in a study of blood T cell repertoires in COVID-19. Data came from immunoSEQ multiplex PCR; TCRdb stores just in-frame clones and leaves some out. In the table there are fewer than 350,000 clones, 86% of which are singletons. Sample: PBMCs or T cells enriched from blood (not recorded which). All receptors come from a woman aged 40-49 years with acute COVID-19. Both conserved end residues are part of each CDR3. Each record gives: CDR3 DNA, CDR3 protein, J gene, V gene, clone size, D gene. The D gene is left open where the match is weak. Rows may omit the clone size; those that give it use once, few, many or a size class.

TGTGCCAGCAGCTTAGAGGGCGGCGGGTGGGGTCCTAACTATGGCTACACCTTC,CASSLEGGGWGPNYGYTF,TRBJ1-2,TRBV11-2,.,.
TGTGCCAGCAGTTACATAGACATGGCCAAAAACATTCAGTACTTC,CASSYIDMAKNIQYF,TRBJ2-4,TRBV6-6,few,.
TGCGCCAGCGCCGGGACACAGAACACTGAAGCTTTCTTT,CASAGTQNTEAFF,TRBJ1-1,TRBV5-1,.,.
TGTGCCAGCAGCCCCGGGACTAGCGGGAGGCTCAGTGGTAATGAGCAGTTCTTC,CASSPGTSGRLSGNEQFF,TRBJ2-1,TRBV11-3,.,TRBD2
TGTGCCAGCAGTTTACGGGGTTCGTCCTATAATTCACCCCTCCACTTT,CASSLRGSSYNSPLHF,TRBJ1-6,TRBV27,.,.
TGTGCCAGCAGCCAAGAGTTCTTGGGACAGCGGTCGACTGAAGCTTTCTTT,CASSQEFLGQRSTEAFF,TRBJ1-1,TRBV3-1/TRBV3-2,.,TRBD1
TGTGCCAGCAGCCAAACACTAAACTATGGCTACACCTTC,CASSQTLNYGYTF,TRBJ1-2,TRBV6-5,once,.
TGTGCCAGCAGTGCGTCGGGAGCGGTCCAAGAGACCCAGTACTTC,CASSASGAVQETQYF,TRBJ2-5,TRBV2,.,.
TGTGCCAGCAGCTTAGCCGGGACAGAGAATTCACCCCTCCACTTT,CASSLAGTENSPLHF,TRBJ1-6,TRBV11-2,.,TRBD1
TGTGCCAGCCGACAGGGAGAGGGGAAAGGCGAGCAGTACTTC,CASRQGEGKGEQYF,TRBJ2-7,TRBV19,.,TRBD1
TGTGCCAGCAGCTCCCGACTAGCGGGGGTGGAGACCCAGTACTTC,CASSSRLAGVETQYF,TRBJ2-5,TRBV7-2,.,TRBD2
TGCAGTGCTAGTGTGGGGGCTAATCAGCCCCAGCATTTT,CSASVGANQPQHF,TRBJ1-5,TRBV20-1,.,.
TGTGCCAGCCGTGGGGGCGAGAAGTTAGCGGGGAGACAAGAGACCCAGTACTTC,CASRGGEKLAGRQETQYF,TRBJ2-5,TRBV7-8,.,TRBD2
TGTGCCAGCAGTGAATCGGTCCAATATCAGGGGAGGGATGGCTACACCTTC,CASSESVQYQGRDGYTF,TRBJ1-2,TRBV6-1,.,.
TGCGCCAGCAGCCCGGGGGACGGAAACTATGGCTACACCTTC,CASSPGDGNYGYTF,TRBJ1-2,TRBV5-1,.,.
TGTGCCAGCAGCCAAGGGGACAGAGGGGTTGAAAAACTGTTTTTT,CASSQGDRGVEKLFF,TRBJ1-4,TRBV4-2,once,TRBD1
TGTGCCAGCAGCTATACAGGGGGCCAGGACGGGGAGCTGTTTTTT,CASSYTGGQDGELFF,TRBJ2-2,TRBV7-2,.,TRBD1
TGTGCCAGCAGTTACACCGGGGGAAAACTGTTTTTT,CASSYTGGKLFF,TRBJ1-4,TRBV7-2,.,.
TGTGCCAGCAGCCAAATGGGACAGAACACAGATACGCAGTATTTT,CASSQMGQNTDTQYF,TRBJ2-3,TRBV3-1/TRBV3-2,.,TRBD1
TGTGCCAGCAGTTTATCTCTCGGGGGACAGGGGGAACGGACCAAACTGTTTTTT,CASSLSLGGQGERTKLFF,TRBJ1-4,TRBV28,.,TRBD1
TGTGCCAGCAGCTCGGCGGGGACCTCCTACGAGCAGTACTTC,CASSSAGTSYEQYF,TRBJ2-7,TRBV7-3,.,.
TGTGCCAGCAAGGAGGGGCTTGGAAACACCATATATTTT,CASKEGLGNTIYF,TRBJ1-3,TRBV7-2,few,.
TGCGCCAGCAGCCAAGAGGCGCGGGGAGGGGACGAGCAGTACTTC,CASSQEARGGDEQYF,TRBJ2-7,TRBV4-1,.,TRBD2
TGTGCCAGTAGTATTAAGGTCAGGGGACAGGTCAGAAGTACGCAGTATTTT,CASSIKVRGQVRSTQYF,TRBJ2-3,TRBV19,once,TRBD1
TGTGCCACCAGCGGCGGACAGGGGACTTATTCTGAAAAACTGTTTTTT,CATSGGQGTYSEKLFF,TRBJ1-4,TRBV15,.,TRBD1
TGTGCCAGCAATGAGATGAGGGAAGGCTACACCTTC,CASNEMREGYTF,TRBJ1-2,TRBV2,.,.
TGTGCCAGTAGTTTCCCGGACAGGGGGCGCAATCAGCCCCAGCATTTT,CASSFPDRGRNQPQHF,TRBJ1-5,TRBV19,.,TRBD1
TGCGCCATCCGTCACATTAAAACCCCGAACACCGGGGAGCTGTTTTTT,CAIRHIKTPNTGELFF,TRBJ2-2,TRBV10-1,.,.
TGTGCCAGCAGTTACAGAGAAGCTAACTATGGCTACACCTTC,CASSYREANYGYTF,TRBJ1-2,TRBV6-5,.,.
TGCGCCAGCGAGAGTCGAGCCGGGACTAGCGGGAGGGTAGATACGCAGTATTTT,CASESRAGTSGRVDTQYF,TRBJ2-3,TRBV10-1,.,TRBD2
TGCGCCAGCAGCTTGGTAATCGGTCTGTCACAGGGCTTTAGCTCTGGAAACACCATATATTTT,CASSLVIGLSQGFSSGNTIYF,TRBJ1-3,TRBV5-1,.,.
TGTGCCAGCAGCTTGGGACAACTGGAGACCCAGTACTTC,CASSLGQLETQYF,TRBJ2-5,TRBV5-4,.,.
TGTGCCAGCAGTGATCTCCCAGGGGGTCATTGGGAAGCTTTCTTT,CASSDLPGGHWEAFF,TRBJ1-1,TRBV2,.,TRBD1
TGTGCCACCAGCAGAGGAACAGGGGGCCGGGGTGAAAAACTGTTTTTT,CATSRGTGGRGEKLFF,TRBJ1-4,TRBV15,.,TRBD1
TGTGCCAGCAGTCCCTTGACAGGGGGCGAAGCCTATGGCTACACCTTC,CASSPLTGGEAYGYTF,TRBJ1-2,TRBV6-2/TRBV6-3,.,TRBD1
TGTGCCAGCAGGCACACACGACACCTCCAAGAGCCCCAGTACTTC,CASRHTRHLQEPQYF,TRBJ2-5,TRBV2,.,.
TGTGCCAGCAGCACTCCGGGAGTCCACGAGCAGTACTTC,CASSTPGVHEQYF,TRBJ2-7,TRBV6-5,.,.
TGTGCCAGCAGCGACCTCGGGATTCAGTACTTC,CASSDLGIQYF,TRBJ2-4,TRBV5-8,.,.
TGTGCCAGCTCACCGAGCGGGAACACTGAAGCTTTCTTT,CASSPSGNTEAFF,TRBJ1-1,TRBV18,.,.
TGTGCCAGCAGCCAAGACCCGACAGGGGTGGCGGCTTTCTTT,CASSQDPTGVAAFF,TRBJ1-1,TRBV3-1/TRBV3-2,.,TRBD1
TGTGCCAGCAGCACACCCCGACAGACAAAACCCTACGAGCAGTACTTC,CASSTPRQTKPYEQYF,TRBJ2-7,TRBV3-1/TRBV3-2,.,.
TGTGCCAGCAGTGCGGGAATACGCACGGATACGCAGTATTTT,CASSAGIRTDTQYF,TRBJ2-3,TRBV2,.,.
TGCGCCAGCAGCGACGGACAGGGGATGTCTGGAAACACCATATATTTT,CASSDGQGMSGNTIYF,TRBJ1-3,TRBV5-1,few,TRBD1
TGTGCCAGCAGCCCTACTTCGCCGACAGGATTGAACACTGAAGCTTTCTTT,CASSPTSPTGLNTEAFF,TRBJ1-1,TRBV7-9,.,.